Below, 5 T cell receptor beta chains from the same sample are listed, as sequenced in a study of T cells after yellow fever vaccination. TCRdb passed the 5' RACE reads through MiXCR, listing each CDR3 protein once. Of 450,000 to 650,000 distinct CDR3 sequences in the sample, about a fifth were seen once. The sequenced sample was PBMCs, obtained roughly 23 days after the first yellow fever vaccination. The source of these receptors is a man younger than 35 who received the YFV17D yellow fever vaccine.

This clonotype came up a few times. As DNA, the CDR3 is TGTGCCAGCAGCCAGGACAGGGGGCCTGGCTACACCTTC. Its translation is CASSQDRGPGYTF. The chain combines TRBV3-1 with TRBJ1-2, with 11 positions matching TRBD1. Germline CDR1 reads LGHDT; CDR2 reads YNNKEL (reference sequence). This CDR3 is built from 13 residues. J lost 7 bases, V lost 3 bases, and 1 base had no gene match.

This clonotype was counted a few times. This chain links TRBV6-5 with TRBJ1-2; D is unresolved. V gave up 0 bases and J gave up 2 bases, with 4 bases separating them. This CDR3 has 13 residues. The germline V gene encodes CDR1 MNHEY and CDR2 SVGAGI. The CDR3 is CASSYSRNYGYTF. For the CDR3, the DNA is TGTGCCAGCAGTTACTCGCGGAACTATGGCTACACCTTC.

V gene TRBV4-1 combines with J gene TRBJ1-1; TRBD1 agrees at 12 bases. Germline lookup yields CDR1 MGHRA and CDR2 YSYEKL. The CDR3 has 13 amino acids. V dropped 2 bases and J dropped 10; count of bases not matched to a gene: 2. The CDR3 nucleotides are TGCGCCAGCAGCCAACGGGACAGGGGGCCAGCTTTCTTT. The encoded protein is CASSQRDRGPAFF.

This clonotype has more than one count but fewer than ten. The chain is built from TRBV7-2 and TRBJ2-3, with 10 bases fitting TRBD1. The CDR3 extends over 13 amino acids. Trimming at V came to 6 bases and at J to 11 bases, leaving 8 bases not matched to a gene. Germline V CDR1 and CDR2: SGHTA, FQGNSA. CDR3 amino acids: CASSYGTGERQYF. The CDR3 DNA is TGTGCCAGCAGTTACGGGACAGGGGAGAGGCAGTATTTT.

This clonotype occurred a few times. The chain links TRBV5-1 to TRBJ2-1; TRBD2 is a possible D gene (5 bases). The germline gives CDR1 SGHRS, CDR2 YFSETQ. The CDR3 length is 13 residues. V shed 4 bases and J shed 3 bases, with 8 bases lying between them. The CDR3 coding sequence is TGCGCCAGCAGCCACGGAGGCTACAATGAGCAGTTCTTC. Translating it yields CASSHGGYNEQFF.